This T cell receptor beta chain was recovered during a study of blood T cell repertoires in COVID-19. As for the study in general: COVID-19 samples collected from the United States, Italy and Spain covered acute and convalescent phases.

Authors' analysis steps: Amplified reference gene primers provided the basis for estimating nucleated cell counts. The data were produced by immunoSEQ multiplex PCR, yet TCRdb's version contains in-frame clones alone and is incomplete. The V and J calls and clone size are taken from that table; D and trimming were inferred from the DNA. This sample yields roughly 80,000 clones, of which about 84% are seen a single time; under 15% belongs to the top ten. The V and J ends lost 5 bases and 1 base respectively, with 8 bases between them. This CDR3 is 13 amino acids long. Germline V lookup: CDR1 SNHLY, CDR2 FYNNEI.

Sequencing input: peripheral blood. The TCR sequence derives from a human donor in a cohort sampled during active COVID-19. This sequence joins TRBV2 and TRBJ1-1; no clear D gene. The CDR3 region has the DNA TGTGCCAGCAGTATGGGCGAGAACACTGAAGCTTTCTTT. As protein: CASSMGENTEAFF.